The entry that follows covers one T cell receptor beta chain sequence. What it binds is unknown. Per the germline V gene, CDR1 is SGHVS and CDR2 is FQNEAQ. The CDR3 is made up of 14 amino acids. V was pared by 1 base and J by 4 bases, with 9 bases between. Via MiXCR, TCRdb re-called the reads, giving one row per CDR3 protein. Of about 360,000 distinct CDR3 sequences in the sample, around 18% are singletons; the top ten hold around 9.3%. These data are taken from a study of T cell repertoires in cytomegalovirus infection. Findings and caveats of the study: Pooled public TCR beta family frequency picked out CMV carriers with the relevant HLA. HLA-C-restricted TCR beta clonotypes specific for CMV led the ex vivo response.

Sequencing used PBMCs. This chain connects TRBV7-8 to TRBJ2-3; D remains ambiguous. The receptor was derived from a human donor in good health (CMV status not recorded). Some clones in this sample may be carry-over from other donors' samples. In DNA, the CDR3 is TGTGCCAGCAGCTTAGTGGCCTACGCAGATACGCAGTATTTT. Its translation is CASSLVAYADTQYF.